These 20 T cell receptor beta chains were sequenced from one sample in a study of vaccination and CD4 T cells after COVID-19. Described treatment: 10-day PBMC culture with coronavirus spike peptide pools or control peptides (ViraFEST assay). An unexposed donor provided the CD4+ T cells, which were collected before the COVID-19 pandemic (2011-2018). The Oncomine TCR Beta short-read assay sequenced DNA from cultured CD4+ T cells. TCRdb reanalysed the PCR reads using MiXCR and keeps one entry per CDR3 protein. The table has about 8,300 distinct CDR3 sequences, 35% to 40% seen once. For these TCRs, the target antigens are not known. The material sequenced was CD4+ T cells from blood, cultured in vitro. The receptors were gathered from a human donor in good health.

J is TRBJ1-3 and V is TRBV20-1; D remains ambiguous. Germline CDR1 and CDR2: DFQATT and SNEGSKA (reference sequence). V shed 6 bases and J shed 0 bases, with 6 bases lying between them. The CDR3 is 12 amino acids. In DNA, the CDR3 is TGCAGTGCCGCCCACTCTGGAAACACCATATATTTT. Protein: CSAAHSGNTIYF.

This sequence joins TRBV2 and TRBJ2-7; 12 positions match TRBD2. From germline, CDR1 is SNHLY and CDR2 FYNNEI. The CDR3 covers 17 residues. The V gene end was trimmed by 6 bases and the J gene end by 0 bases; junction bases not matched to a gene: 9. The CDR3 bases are TGTGCCAGCAGGAATGGACTAGCGGGGCCACCCTCCTACGAGCAGTACTTC. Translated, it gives CASRNGLAGPPSYEQYF.

The CDR3 loop is CASSFDRVNTEAFF. CDR3 DNA sequence: TGTGCCAGCAGTTTCGACAGGGTGAACACTGAAGCTTTCTTT. The J gene is TRBJ1-1, the V gene TRBV7-2; 7 positions agree with TRBD1. The junction had 4 bases not matched to a gene; V was cut back by 6 bases and J by 0 bases. Germline V gives CDR1 SGHTA, CDR2 FQGNSA. CDR3 length equals 14 residues.

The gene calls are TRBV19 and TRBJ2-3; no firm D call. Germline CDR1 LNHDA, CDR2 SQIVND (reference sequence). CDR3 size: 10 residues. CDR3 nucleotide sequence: TGTAGCAGTGGGGCAGATACGCAGTATTTT. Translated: CSSGADTQYF.

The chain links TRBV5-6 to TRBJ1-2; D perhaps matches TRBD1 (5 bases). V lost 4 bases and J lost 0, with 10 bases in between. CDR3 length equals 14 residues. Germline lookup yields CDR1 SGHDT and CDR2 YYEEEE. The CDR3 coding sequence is TGTGCCAGCAGCCCCGGGGGAGCTAACTATGGCTACACCTTC. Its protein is CASSPGGANYGYTF.

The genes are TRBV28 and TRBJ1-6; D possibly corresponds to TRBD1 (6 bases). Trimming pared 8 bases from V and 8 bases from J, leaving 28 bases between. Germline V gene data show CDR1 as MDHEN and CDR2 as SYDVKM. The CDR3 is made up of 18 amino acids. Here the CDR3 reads CASLKQVQGPLGYSPLHF. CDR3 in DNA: TGTGCCAGCCTAAAGCAAGTACAGGGCCCCTTAGGGTATTCACCCCTCCACTTT.

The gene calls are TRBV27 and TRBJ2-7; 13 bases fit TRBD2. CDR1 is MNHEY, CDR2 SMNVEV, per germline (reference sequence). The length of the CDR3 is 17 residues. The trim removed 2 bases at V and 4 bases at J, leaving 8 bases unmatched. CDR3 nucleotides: TGTGCCAGCAGTTTAGTGTTGACTAGCGGGGGGCTGTACGAGCAGTACTTC. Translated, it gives CASSLVLTSGGLYEQYF.

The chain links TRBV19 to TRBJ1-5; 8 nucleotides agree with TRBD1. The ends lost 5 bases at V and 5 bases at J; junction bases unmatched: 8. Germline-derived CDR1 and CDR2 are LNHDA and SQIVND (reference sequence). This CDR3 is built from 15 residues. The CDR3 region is CASSATGGAHQPQHF. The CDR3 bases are TGTGCCAGTAGTGCCACAGGGGGGGCACATCAGCCCCAGCATTTT.

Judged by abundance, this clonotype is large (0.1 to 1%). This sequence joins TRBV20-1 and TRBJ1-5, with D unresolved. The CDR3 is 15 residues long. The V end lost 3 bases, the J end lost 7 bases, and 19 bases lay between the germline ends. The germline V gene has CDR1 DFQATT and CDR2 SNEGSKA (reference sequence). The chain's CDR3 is CSAREFVGSGQPQHF. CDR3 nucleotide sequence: TGCAGTGCTAGGGAGTTTGTGGGATCGGGGCAGCCCCAGCATTTT.

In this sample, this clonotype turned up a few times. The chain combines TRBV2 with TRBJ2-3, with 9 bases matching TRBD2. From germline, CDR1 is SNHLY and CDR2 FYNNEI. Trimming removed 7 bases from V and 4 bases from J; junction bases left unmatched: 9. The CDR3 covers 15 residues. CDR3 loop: CASTLSGGRSDTQYF. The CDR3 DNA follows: TGTGCCAGCACCTTAAGCGGGGGGAGGTCAGATACGCAGTATTTT. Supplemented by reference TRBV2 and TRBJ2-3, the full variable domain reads EPEVTQTPSHQVTQMGQEVILRCVPISNHLYFYWYRQILGQKVEFLVSFYNNEISEKSEIFDDQFSVERPDGSNFTLKIRSTKLEDSAMYFCASTLSGGRSDTQYFGPGTRLTVL.

CDR3 nucleotide sequence: TGCAGTGCAGCTCCGACACATCCCAATGAGCAGTTCTTC. Its protein is CSAAPTHPNEQFF. The rearrangement links TRBV20-1 to TRBJ2-1; no definite D call. This CDR3 spans 13 amino acids. Germline V gene sequence: CDR1 DFQATT, CDR2 SNEGSKA (reference sequence). Trimming took off 6 bases at V and 6 bases at J, with 15 bases between the two ends.

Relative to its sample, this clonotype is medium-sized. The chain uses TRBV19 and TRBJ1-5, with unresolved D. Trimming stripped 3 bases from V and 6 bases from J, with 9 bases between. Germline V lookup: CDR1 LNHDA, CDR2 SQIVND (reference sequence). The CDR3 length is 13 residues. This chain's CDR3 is CASSIEVRQPQHF. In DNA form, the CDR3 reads TGTGCCAGTAGTATCGAGGTCCGTCAGCCCCAGCATTTT.

CDR3 bases: TGTGCCAGCAGTTTATCGACGATAGATACGCAGTATTTT. This sequence encodes CASSLSTIDTQYF. The chain employs TRBV27 and TRBJ2-3, with D hard to call. This CDR3 contains 13 residues. Germline loops: CDR1 MNHEY, CDR2 SMNVEV (reference sequence). The V end lost 0 bases, the J end lost 5 bases, and 6 bases lay between the germline ends.

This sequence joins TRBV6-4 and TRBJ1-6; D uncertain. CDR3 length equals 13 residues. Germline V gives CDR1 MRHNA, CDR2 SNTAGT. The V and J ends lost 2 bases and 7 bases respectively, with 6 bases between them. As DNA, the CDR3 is TGTGCCAGCAGTGACCGGGAGAATTCACCCCTCCACTTT. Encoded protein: CASSDRENSPLHF.

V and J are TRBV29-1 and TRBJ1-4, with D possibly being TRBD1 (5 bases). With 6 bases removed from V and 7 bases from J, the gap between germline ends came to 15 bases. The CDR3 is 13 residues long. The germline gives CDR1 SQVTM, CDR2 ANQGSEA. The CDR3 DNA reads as TGCAGCGTCGGCCGGGACGGAGGTGAAAAACTGTTTTTT. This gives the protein CSVGRDGGEKLFF.

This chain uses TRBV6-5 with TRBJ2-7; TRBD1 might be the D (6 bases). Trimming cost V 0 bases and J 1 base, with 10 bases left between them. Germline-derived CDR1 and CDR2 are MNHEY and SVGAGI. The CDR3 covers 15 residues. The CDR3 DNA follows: TGTGCCAGCAGTTACTCCCTACAGGGATCCTACGAGCAGTACTTC. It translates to CASSYSLQGSYEQYF.

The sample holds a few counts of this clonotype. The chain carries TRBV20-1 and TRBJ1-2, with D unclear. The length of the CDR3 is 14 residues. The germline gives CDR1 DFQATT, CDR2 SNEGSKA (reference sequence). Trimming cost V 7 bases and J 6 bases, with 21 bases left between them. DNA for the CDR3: TGCAGTGTCACCACAGTCGGAGGGTCGAATGGCTACACCTTC. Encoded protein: CSVTTVGGSNGYTF.

The CDR3 DNA follows: TGTGCCAGCAGCCCGACAGGGCCCCGTATGAACACTGAAGCTTTCTTT. Amino acids: CASSPTGPRMNTEAFF. The gene calls are TRBV7-9 and TRBJ1-1; 7 positions match TRBD1. Germline V lookup: CDR1 SEHNR, CDR2 FQNEAQ (reference sequence). CDR3 size: 16 residues. After removal of 5 bases from V and 0 bases from J, the junction contained 9 bases not matched to a gene.

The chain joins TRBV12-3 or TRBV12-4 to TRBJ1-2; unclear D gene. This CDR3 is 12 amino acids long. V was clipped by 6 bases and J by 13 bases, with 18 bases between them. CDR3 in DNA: TGTGCCAGCAGCCGAGGGCACAGCCTGAGCACCTTC. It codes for CASSRGHSLSTF.

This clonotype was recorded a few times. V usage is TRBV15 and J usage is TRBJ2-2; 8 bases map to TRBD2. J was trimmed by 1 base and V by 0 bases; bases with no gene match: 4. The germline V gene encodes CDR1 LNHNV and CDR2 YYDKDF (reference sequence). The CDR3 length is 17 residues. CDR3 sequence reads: CATSRDLSGGNTGELFF. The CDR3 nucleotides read TGTGCCACCAGCAGAGATTTGAGCGGGGGGAACACCGGGGAGCTGTTTTTT.